Listed here are 30 T cell receptor beta chains from one sample, sequenced in a study of blood T cell repertoires in COVID-19. Assay: immunoSEQ multiplex PCR; the TCRdb copy retains only in-frame clones and omits some. The sample carries around 26,000 clones, around four fifths recorded once. Sequenced: peripheral blood. All receptors derive from a human donor in a cohort sampled during active COVID-19.

The chain is built from TRBV5-6 and TRBJ2-2, with 8 positions matching TRBD2. The CDR3 spans 16 residues. V was clipped by 6 bases and J by 3 bases; unmatched bases: 10. Germline lookup yields CDR1 SGHDT and CDR2 YYEEEE. In DNA form, the CDR3 reads TGTGCCAGCACCCAAGCCGGGGGGGCTGACACCGGGGAGCTGTTTTTT. It yields the protein CASTQAGGADTGELFF.

The rearrangement links TRBV19 to TRBJ2-7; tentatively, D is TRBD1 (5 bases). V gave up 0 bases and J gave up 3 bases, with 9 bases separating them. There are 14 residues in the CDR3. CDR1 and CDR2 from the germline V gene are LNHDA and SQIVND (reference sequence). The chain's CDR3 is CASSIEATDYEQYF. The CDR3 nucleotides are TGTGCCAGTAGTATAGAGGCGACAGACTACGAGCAGTACTTC.

The J gene is TRBJ1-1, the V gene TRBV12-3 or TRBV12-4; D gene uncertain. The CDR3 runs to 12 residues. Trimming stripped 4 bases from V and 5 bases from J, with 8 bases between. For the CDR3, the DNA is TGTGCCAGCAGTTCTCTAACGACTGAAGCTTTCTTT. It translates to CASSSLTTEAFF.

The chain is built from TRBV7-9 and TRBJ2-7, with TRBD1 matching 8 bases. Germline loops: CDR1 SEHNR, CDR2 FQNEAQ (reference sequence). There are 15 residues in the CDR3. V gave up 5 bases and J gave up 1 base; unmatched junction bases: 7. The CDR3 is CASSRLGDRSYEQYF. CDR3 DNA sequence: TGTGCCAGCAGCCGGCTTGGGGACAGGTCCTACGAGCAGTACTTC.

The chain's CDR3 is CASSTKGRGEAFF. CDR3 in DNA: TGTGCCAGCAGCACGAAGGGGAGGGGAGAAGCTTTCTTT. The chain is built from TRBV7-8 and TRBJ1-1; D might be TRBD1 (5 bases). The CDR3 extends over 13 amino acids. CDR1 and CDR2 (germline): SGHVS, FQNEAQ. Trimming shortened V by 5 bases and J by 8 bases, and 15 bases separated the two germline ends.

This clone occurred a few times. The V and J genes are TRBV6-6 and TRBJ1-6; no clear D. The CDR3 length is 13 residues. Trimming left V 11 bases short and J 3 bases short, with 11 bases between. CDR1 MNHNY and CDR2 SVGAGI come from the germline V gene (reference sequence). Here the CDR3 DNA reads TGTGCCGAGAGGCTCAACTATAATTCACCCCTCCACTTT. Protein sequence: CAERLNYNSPLHF.

The rearrangement joins TRBV4-3 to TRBJ2-7, with TRBD1 as a possible D gene (5 bases). The V gene's germline CDR1 is LGHNA and CDR2 YSLEER. The CDR3 length is 17 residues. Trimming cost V 1 base and J 4 bases, with 20 bases left between them. The CDR3 spells CASSQGRQGGSQYEQYF. The DNA for the CDR3 is TGCGCCAGCAGCCAAGGCCGCCAGGGTGGGTCCCAGTACGAGCAGTACTTC.

This chain connects TRBV9 to TRBJ1-4; 9 nucleotides line up with TRBD1. CDR1 and CDR2 (germline): SGDLS, YYNGEE. The CDR3 has 14 amino acids. V lost 4 bases, J lost 7 bases, and 5 bases stayed unmatched. The CDR3 loop reads CASSPGTGTEKLFF. Here the CDR3 DNA reads TGTGCCAGCAGCCCCGGGACAGGGACTGAAAAACTGTTTTTT.

This clone is a singleton in its sample. This chain joins TRBV5-1 and TRBJ2-1, with 7 bases that match TRBD2. The CDR3 loop spans 18 amino acids. J lost 0 bases, V lost 0 bases, and 9 bases had no gene match. Looked up from germline, CDR1 is SGHRS and CDR2 is YFSETQ. CDR3 in amino acids: CASSLDPAGTYSYNEQFF. DNA of the CDR3: TGCGCCAGCAGCTTGGATCCAGCGGGGACCTACTCCTACAATGAGCAGTTCTTC.

This clone was found a few times. The V gene is TRBV7-9, the J gene TRBJ1-4; no reliable D call. The CDR3 runs to 15 residues. Germline V gene sequence: CDR1 SEHNR, CDR2 FQNEAQ (reference sequence). The V end lost 5 bases, the J end lost 0 bases, and 10 bases lay between the germline ends. The CDR3 nucleotides are TGTGCCAGCAGCAATACTTATGCAACTAATGAAAAACTGTTTTTT. Translated: CASSNTYATNEKLFF.

The rearrangement uses TRBV24-1 and TRBJ2-3, with D possibly being TRBD2 (6 bases). This CDR3 spans 14 amino acids. Germline lookup yields CDR1 KGHDR and CDR2 SFDVKD. V gave up 6 bases and J gave up 5 bases, with 14 bases separating them. CDR3 region: CATSLGGGKDTQYF. In DNA, the CDR3 is TGTGCCACCAGTCTGGGGGGTGGGAAAGATACGCAGTATTTT.

The V and J genes are TRBV19 and TRBJ2-7; 8 bases map to TRBD2. J lost 0 bases, V lost 3 bases, and 4 bases had no gene match. Germline V gives CDR1 LNHDA, CDR2 SQIVND (reference sequence). This CDR3 is 15 amino acids long. Here the CDR3 reads CASSMSGGLSYEQYF. CDR3 bases: TGTGCCAGTAGTATGAGCGGGGGCCTCTCCTACGAGCAGTACTTC. The complete variable domain, with remaining parts taken from reference TRBV19 and TRBJ2-7, reads DGGITQSPKYLFRKEGQNVTLSCEQNLNHDAMYWYRQDPGQGLRLIYYSQIVNDFQKGDIAEGYSVSREKKESFPLTVTSAQKNPTAFYLCASSMSGGLSYEQYFGPGTRLTVT.

This clone was counted only a few times. The CDR3 protein is CASSPGTGDGADIQYF. DNA of the CDR3: TGTGCCAGCAGTCCCGGGACAGGGGATGGGGCTGACATTCAGTACTTC. The chain joins TRBV6-2 or TRBV6-3 to TRBJ2-4; TRBD1 matches at 10 bases. V lost 5 bases and J lost 8; bases outside the gene matches: 12. The CDR3 contains 16 residues. Germline V CDR1 and CDR2: MNHEY, SVGEGT.

V and J are TRBV9 and TRBJ2-5, with D perhaps matching TRBD1 (6 bases). Germline lookup yields CDR1 SGDLS and CDR2 YYNGEE. The V end was cut by 3 bases, the J end by 3 bases, with 12 bases between. The CDR3 consists of 14 residues. The CDR3 loop is CASSAQQGKETQYF. For the CDR3, the DNA is TGTGCCAGCAGCGCTCAGCAGGGGAAAGAGACCCAGTACTTC.

The chain has TRBV30 and TRBJ2-1; 7 positions agree with TRBD1. The CDR3 has 14 residues. V was pared by 3 bases and J by 0 bases, with 2 bases of the junction left unmatched. The germline V gene has CDR1 GTSNPN and CDR2 SVGIG (reference sequence). The CDR3 nucleotides read TGTGCCTGGAGCTGGGACAGCTCCTACAATGAGCAGTTCTTC. Protein: CAWSWDSSYNEQFF. The variable domain in full, completed from reference TRBV30 and TRBJ2-1, reads SQTIHQWPATLVQPVGSPLSLECTVEGTSNPNLYWYRQAAGRGLQLLFYSVGIGQISSEVPQNLSASRPQDRQFILSSKKLLLSDSGFYLCAWSWDSSYNEQFFGPGTRLTVL.

The chain couples TRBV24-1 to TRBJ1-5; maybe TRBD1 (6 bases). The germline V and J ends were trimmed by 6 bases and 5 bases, with 40 bases remaining between them. CDR3 size: 23 residues. Germline V CDR1 and CDR2: KGHDR, SFDVKD. CDR3 amino acids: CATSIHPLPGQPSGEGGDQPQHF. Written as DNA, the CDR3 is TGTGCCACCAGTATCCACCCCCTACCTGGACAGCCCTCAGGGGAAGGGGGTGATCAGCCCCAGCATTTT.

This chain uses TRBV28 with TRBJ2-7, with 11 bases matching TRBD2. The germline V gene encodes CDR1 MDHEN and CDR2 SYDVKM. The CDR3 covers 17 residues. V lost 5 bases, J lost 5 bases, and 14 bases stayed unmatched. For the CDR3, the DNA is TGTGCCAGCAGTCCGTTACGTAGCGGGAGGGCCTTCCACGAGCAGTACTTC. Its protein is CASSPLRSGRAFHEQYF.

The CDR3 DNA reads TGTGCTAGTGGTTTACTAGCGGGAGGGAATGAGCAGTTCTTC. Its protein is CASGLLAGGNEQFF. The chain recombines TRBV12-5 with TRBJ2-1; 13 nucleotides align to TRBD2. Germline CDR1 reads LGHNT; CDR2 reads FRNRAP. This CDR3 is built from 14 residues. Germline trimming cut 3 bases from V and 7 bases from J; bases unmatched to any gene: 0.

This clone was seen more than once but under ten times. V gene TRBV27 combines with J gene TRBJ2-7, with TRBD1 matching 8 bases. Germline loops: CDR1 MNHEY, CDR2 SMNVEV (reference sequence). The CDR3 runs to 14 residues. Trimming removed 3 bases from V and 4 bases from J; junction bases left unmatched: 5. The DNA of the CDR3 is TGTGCCAGCAGTTTGTTAACAGGGGGGTACGAGCAGTACTTC. Protein product: CASSLLTGGYEQYF.

The chain links TRBV25-1 to TRBJ2-7, with 8 bases matching TRBD1. Germline V lookup: CDR1 MGHDK, CDR2 SYGVNS. With 4 bases clipped from V and 5 bases from J, the junction kept 7 bases outside the gene matches. The length of the CDR3 is 14 residues. This chain's CDR3 is CASSGLDRAHEQYF. The CDR3 nucleotides read TGTGCCAGCAGTGGCCTGGACAGGGCTCACGAGCAGTACTTC.

CDR3: CSVEPPRLAERTDTQYF. The DNA for the CDR3 is TGCAGCGTTGAACCCCCCCGACTAGCGGAACGCACAGATACGCAGTATTTT. The rearrangement links TRBV29-1 to TRBJ2-3, with 9 bases that match TRBD2. The CDR3 runs to 17 residues. The germline CDR1 and CDR2 sequences are SQVTM and ANQGSEA. Trimming at V came to 2 bases and at J to 1 base, leaving 10 bases not matched to a gene.

The CDR3 protein is CASSPLAGASYNEQFF. In DNA, the CDR3 is TGTGCCAGCAGCCCCCTAGCGGGGGCGTCCTACAATGAGCAGTTCTTC. The V and J genes are TRBV13 and TRBJ2-1; 10 bases map to TRBD2. The CDR3 runs to 16 residues. V lost 5 bases and J lost 1; bases outside the gene matches: 5. CDR1 is PRHDT and CDR2 is FYEKMQ in the germline V gene (reference sequence).

The table lists this clone with a few counts. The chain carries TRBV19 and TRBJ2-7; TRBD2 agrees at 12 bases. Losses at the gene ends were 0 bases for V and 5 bases for J; bases not matched to a gene: 2. Germline CDR1 reads LNHDA; CDR2 reads SQIVND (reference sequence). The CDR3 loop spans 15 amino acids. The DNA of the CDR3 is TGTGCCAGTAGTATAGAACTAGCGGGAGGCCACGAGCAGTACTTC. As protein: CASSIELAGGHEQYF.

The chain joins TRBV7-2 to TRBJ1-1; maybe TRBD1 (6 bases). The germline gives CDR1 SGHTA, CDR2 FQGNSA. The CDR3 totals 14 residues. Trimming took 5 bases from V and 8 from J, leaving 18 bases between them. In DNA, the CDR3 is TGTGCCAGCAGCCAAGGGGGGGCTAAAAGGGAAGCTTTCTTT. This encodes CASSQGGAKREAFF.

The chain uses TRBV9 and TRBJ1-5; a possible D gene is TRBD1 (6 bases). CDR1 and CDR2 from the germline V gene are SGDLS and YYNGEE. The CDR3 is made up of 14 amino acids. V shed 3 bases and J shed 5 bases, with 12 bases lying between them. The DNA of the CDR3 is TGTGCCAGCAGCGATGGACAGTCCTATCAGCCCCAGCATTTT. Protein sequence: CASSDGQSYQPQHF.

This chain uses TRBV9 with TRBJ1-6; 7 bases fit TRBD1. The CDR3 runs to 16 residues. Unmatched junction bases numbered 10, after V lost 4 bases and J lost 6 bases. Germline V gene sequence: CDR1 SGDLS, CDR2 YYNGEE. The CDR3 sequence is CASSPSQGQPNSPLHF. Here the CDR3 DNA reads TGTGCCAGCAGCCCAAGTCAGGGACAGCCTAATTCACCCCTCCACTTT.

The chain joins TRBV6-2 or TRBV6-3 to TRBJ2-7, with TRBD2 identical over 8 bases. The CDR3 has 15 amino acids. V trimming: 4 bases; J trimming: 0 bases; junction bases outside the gene matches: 5. Germline assignment: CDR1 MNHEY and CDR2 SVGEGT. CDR3 region: CASSSTSGISYEQYF. As DNA, the CDR3 is TGTGCCAGCAGTTCTACTAGCGGAATCTCCTACGAGCAGTACTTC.

V and J are TRBV2 and TRBJ1-6; 7 bases align to TRBD1. The germline CDR1 and CDR2 sequences are SNHLY and FYNNEI. After removal of 5 bases from V and 10 bases from J, the junction contained 8 bases not matched to a gene. The CDR3 has 14 amino acids. The CDR3 is CASSPDRARSPLHF. Here the CDR3 DNA reads TGTGCCAGCAGTCCTGACAGGGCCCGCTCACCCCTCCACTTT.

This clone has a handful of counts. The chain joins TRBV5-1 to TRBJ2-3, with 15 bases fitting TRBD2. CDR3 length: 17 amino acids. Germline CDR1 reads SGHRS; CDR2 reads YFSETQ. J was trimmed by 4 bases and V by 4 bases; bases with no gene match: 7. The CDR3 DNA follows: TGCGCCAGCAGCCCTGGACTAGCGGGGGGGTATTCAGATACGCAGTATTTT. This translates into CASSPGLAGGYSDTQYF.

This rearrangement joins TRBV19 to TRBJ1-5; 9 nucleotides align to TRBD1. The CDR3 sequence is 15 residues long. V was pared by 6 bases and J by 1 base, with 4 bases of the junction left unmatched. Germline V CDR1 and CDR2: LNHDA, SQIVND (reference sequence). CDR3 loop: CASRWDRASNQPQHF. The CDR3 DNA reads TGTGCCAGTAGATGGGACAGGGCGAGCAATCAGCCCCAGCATTTT.